This T cell receptor beta chain emerged from a study of T cells in Graves' hyperthyroidism and ophthalmopathy. Using RNA transcripts as the source, TCR beta CDR3 regions were amplified. In the first-round RT-PCR of the TCR CDR3, the HTBI primer set was used. From the multiplex PCR reads, TCRdb called clonotypes with MiXCR, one entry per CDR3 protein. The data contain around 700,000 distinct CDR3 sequences, around 20% of them seen just once; the ten biggest clones take up over 15%. V was clipped by 1 base and J by 4 bases, with 7 bases between them. CDR3 length: 13 residues. Germline V gives CDR1 LNHNV, CDR2 YYDKDF (reference sequence). Hyperthyroidism was newly diagnosed in patients aged 18 to 65 (duration under 2 months). The study left out patients who had uncontrolled infection, other autoimmune disease, pregnancy or lactation. Each diagnosis drew on symptoms, thyroxine, TRAb, thyroid ultrasound and orbital computed tomography findings. Fresh peripheral blood, about 9.6 ml, yielded the PBMCs.

This clonotype was sampled from a woman in her forties or fifties with Graves' hyperthyroidism that later progressed to Graves' ophthalmopathy. What was sequenced was blood. This sequence joins TRBV15 and TRBJ1-2; D is unclear. The CDR3 loop is CATSRVDGYGYTF. Written as DNA, the CDR3 is TGTGCCACCAGCAGAGTAGATGGCTATGGCTACACCTTC. Filled out from reference TRBV15 and TRBJ1-2, the complete variable domain reads DAMVIQNPRYQVTQFGKPVTLSCSQTLNHNVMYWYQQKSSQAPKLLFHYYDKDFNNEADTPDNFQSRRPNTSFCFLDIRSPGLGDTAMYLCATSRVDGYGYTFGSGTRLTVV.